Listed below are T cell receptor beta chains from one sample, sequenced in a study of OX40 agonist ivuxolimab in advanced cancers. Clones were sequenced by immunoSEQ multiplex PCR, and TCRdb holds only the in-frame ones, with some missing. The table records roughly 40,000 clones, around 90% of them present only once. Sequenced here: CD4+ or CD8+ T cells sorted from blood, sampled in a trial of the OX40 agonist ivuxolimab. The origin of the receptors is an adult with an advanced solid tumor such as melanoma, head and neck, liver or kidney cancer. CDR3s include the opening cysteine and the closing phenylalanine or tryptophan. A D gene is named only where the DNA matches it firmly. Clone sizes are given selectively: once, few, many, or a class where the clone is expanded.

TRBD2,TRBV11-1,once,TRBJ2-1,TGTGCCAGCAGCTTACGTCCTAGCGGGAGAGGATTTAATGAGCAGTTCTTC,CASSLRPSGRGFNEQFF
TRBD1,TRBV30,-,TRBJ2-7,TGTGCCTGGAGCCCCGAACGACAGGGAAGGGAGCAGTACTTC,CAWSPERQGREQYF
TRBD2,TRBV7-2,-,TRBJ2-7,TGTGCCAGCAGCCTGTACCTAGCGGGAGCCGCGACCTACGAGCAGTACTTC,CASSLYLAGAATYEQYF
-,TRBV19,-,TRBJ2-2,TGTGCCACCTTTCCTGAGGTTTACACCGGGGAGCTGTTTTTT,CATFPEVYTGELFF
-,TRBV6-6,-,TRBJ2-1,TGTGCCAGCAGTATAAAGAATGAGCAGTTCTTC,CASSIKNEQFF
-,TRBV5-6,-,TRBJ2-2,TGTGCCAGCACCACATACGGGGGTTTGGACACCGGGGAGCTGTTTTTT,CASTTYGGLDTGELFF
TRBD2,TRBV7-2,-,TRBJ2-2,TGTGCCAGCAGCCCGGGACTAGCGGGACCCTTTAACACCGGGGAGCTGTTTTTT,CASSPGLAGPFNTGELFF
-,TRBV6-5,-,TRBJ1-2,TGTGCCAGCAGCGCACCCGATACAGGTACCCGAGGCTACACCTTC,CASSAPDTGTRGYTF
-,TRBV9,-,TRBJ2-7,TGTGCCAGCAGCGCCGGACTCCACTACGAGCAGTACTTC,CASSAGLHYEQYF
-,TRBV5-1,-,TRBJ1-3,TGCGCCAGCAGCTTGTACCCAGGGGCCGGAAACACCATATATTTT,CASSLYPGAGNTIYF
-,TRBV7-3,-,TRBJ2-1,TGTGCCAGCAGCTCCCAGGGGTTTGTGGGCAATGAGCAGTTCTTC,CASSSQGFVGNEQFF
TRBD1,TRBV28,-,TRBJ2-7,TGTGCCAGCAGCCCGGGACAGCTCTACGAGCAGTACTTC,CASSPGQLYEQYF
TRBD2,TRBV11-3,-,TRBJ2-3,TGTGCCAGCAGCTCAATAGCGGGAGGTTTGGCAGATACGCAGTATTTT,CASSSIAGGLADTQYF
-,TRBV2,-,TRBJ1-2,TGTGCCAGCAGTGTAGCAGGGAGTAACTATGGCTACACCTTC,CASSVAGSNYGYTF
-,TRBV4-2,-,TRBJ1-2,TGTGCCAGCAGCCAAGATAGTACAGCTAACTATGGCTACACCTTC,CASSQDSTANYGYTF
TRBD2,TRBV28,-,TRBJ2-7,TGTGCCAGCAGTCCTTTACTAGCGGGAGAGACTCCCGAGCAGTACTTC,CASSPLLAGETPEQYF
TRBD2,TRBV7-9,-,TRBJ2-3,TGTGCCAGCAGCCCGGCGGCTAGCGGGAAAAAAAGCACAGATACGCAGTATTTT,CASSPAASGKKSTDTQYF
TRBD1,TRBV18,once,TRBJ1-2,TGTGCCAGCTCACCATCCACGACAGGGGGCTCCTATGGCTACACCTTC,CASSPSTTGGSYGYTF
-,TRBV5-1,-,TRBJ2-7,TGCGCCAGCAGCCAACCAGGGGCCGCCTACGAGCAGTACTTC,CASSQPGAAYEQYF
TRBD1,TRBV30,-,TRBJ1-5,TGTGCCTGGAGTCAGGGGGGTATGGGTCAGCCCCAGCATTTT,CAWSQGGMGQPQHF
-,TRBV29-1,-,TRBJ1-2,TGCAGCGTTGAAGATGATAGATCCCCCTATGGCTACACCTTC,CSVEDDRSPYGYTF
TRBD1,TRBV28,-,TRBJ1-2,TGTGCCAGCAGTCCCCGACAGGGCCTTAACTATGGCTACACCTTC,CASSPRQGLNYGYTF
-,TRBV15,-,TRBJ1-1,TGTGCCACCAGCACCCCTGGGGCAGGGCGGTACACTGAAGCTTTCTTT,CATSTPGAGRYTEAFF
-,TRBV30,-,TRBJ2-7,TGTGCCTGGAGTTGGGGGGCACGGGAGCAGTACTTC,CAWSWGAREQYF
-,TRBV9,-,TRBJ2-3,TGTGCCAGCAGCGCCCACCCCACAGATACGCAGTATTTT,CASSAHPTDTQYF
TRBD2,TRBV7-6,-,TRBJ2-2,TGTGCCAGCAGCTTAAGGCAACCGGGACTAGGGAACACCGGGGAGCTGTTTTTT,CASSLRQPGLGNTGELFF
-,TRBV19,-,TRBJ2-7,TGTGCCAGTAGTATAGAGGCCGGCCGGGTAACCAAGCAGTACTTC,CASSIEAGRVTKQYF
-,TRBV6-1,-,TRBJ1-1,TGTGCCAGCAGTGAAGCAGGGGCGAACACTGAAGCTTTCTTT,CASSEAGANTEAFF
TRBD2,TRBV5-4,-,TRBJ2-1,TGTGCCAGCAGCCCTCTTAGCGGGAGCCATCCGAGAAACAATGAGCAGTTCTTC,CASSPLSGSHPRNNEQFF
TRBD1,TRBV7-8,-,TRBJ1-1,TGTGCCAGCAGCTTAGGTAGGACAGGGTTATTAAGGAACACTGAAGCTTTCTTT,CASSLGRTGLLRNTEAFF
-,TRBV5-8,-,TRBJ2-6,TGTGCCAGCTCTGGATCCACACAAAGTCGGGCCAACGTCCTGACTTTC,CASSGSTQSRANVLTF
-,TRBV21-1,-,TRBJ2-1,TGTGCCAGCAGCCCCTGGGACAGGGTCTACAATGAGCAGTTCTTC,CASSPWDRVYNEQFF
-,TRBV28,few,TRBJ2-2,TGTGCCAGCAGTTCCATTGGGGGGCTAGACGTACCCGGGGAGCTGTTTTTT,CASSSIGGLDVPGELFF
-,TRBV27,once,TRBJ1-1,TGTGCCAGCGGCCGACCGGGATCAAGCACTGAAGCTTTCTTT,CASGRPGSSTEAFF
-,TRBV5-4,-,TRBJ1-2,TGTGCCAGCAGCTGGGAGGGTGGCTACACCTTC,CASSWEGGYTF
-,TRBV5-3,-,TRBJ2-1,TGTGCCAGAAGCTTGGGGAGCCTAGCGCTTTCCTACAATGAGCAGTTCTTC,CARSLGSLALSYNEQFF
-,TRBV30,-,TRBJ2-1,TGTGCCTGGATGAGCGGACAGCTAAACAATGAGCAGTTCTTC,CAWMSGQLNNEQFF
TRBD2,TRBV7-2,-,TRBJ2-1,TGTGCCAGCAGCTCCCTAGCGGGGTCTTACAATGAGCAGTTCTTC,CASSSLAGSYNEQFF
TRBD1,TRBV5-1,-,TRBJ2-7,TGCGCCAGCAGCTTGGACCTGCCGGGACAGCGAATCTCCTACGAGCAGTACTTC,CASSLDLPGQRISYEQYF
-,TRBV5-1,-,TRBJ2-3,TGCGCCAGCAGCTTGGGGAGCCGCACAGATACGCAGTATTTT,CASSLGSRTDTQYF
TRBD1,TRBV19,-,TRBJ1-5,TGTGCCAGTAGTATAGGGGGGACAGGGAATCAGCCCCAGCATTTT,CASSIGGTGNQPQHF
-,TRBV2,-,TRBJ1-4,TGTGCCAGCAGCCTGACCCTGGGGACGGGAGAGGAGAATGAAAAACTGTTTTTT,CASSLTLGTGEENEKLFF
-,TRBV5-1,-,TRBJ2-3,TGCGCCAGCAGCCCGGACAGTGGCGGGGATACGCAGTATTTT,CASSPDSGGDTQYF
-,TRBV19,-,TRBJ1-2,TGTGCCAGTAAACCCGACGGAAGCGGGGGCTACACCTTC,CASKPDGSGGYTF
-,TRBV29-1,-,TRBJ2-1,TGCAGCGTAGACACAGGGTTAAATGAGCAGTTCTTC,CSVDTGLNEQFF
TRBD1,TRBV7-7,once,TRBJ2-5,TGTGCTAGCAGCACAGGGACAGGGGTAGAGACCCAGTACTTC,CASSTGTGVETQYF
-,TRBV30,-,TRBJ1-5,TGTGCCTGGAAGAGGGGACCAGGGCCCCAGCATTTT,CAWKRGPGPQHF
TRBD2,TRBV5-1,-,TRBJ2-1,TGCGCCAGCAGCGCGGGACTAGCGGGGTACAATGAGCAGTTCTTC,CASSAGLAGYNEQFF
-,TRBV28,-,TRBJ2-3,TGTGCCAGCAGTTCCCCGTGGAGAGGGTCGGCAGATACGCAGTATTTT,CASSSPWRGSADTQYF
TRBD1,TRBV30,-,TRBJ2-7,TGTGCCTGGATAAGACAGGGAAACGAGCAGTACTTC,CAWIRQGNEQYF
TRBD2,TRBV6-1,-,TRBJ2-5,TGTGCCAGCAACCGGGGACTACAAGAGACCCAGTACTTC,CASNRGLQETQYF
-,TRBV19,-,TRBJ2-1,TGTGCCAGTAGTAGCGCGCAGCGGAACCCCTACAATGAGCAGTTCTTC,CASSSAQRNPYNEQFF
-,TRBV5-4,-,TRBJ2-3,TGTGCCAGCAGCGCAGAACTACTAAGCACAGATACGCAGTATTTT,CASSAELLSTDTQYF
TRBD1,TRBV5-6,-,TRBJ2-3,TGTGCCAGCGTGGGACAGCCCTTCTTTTCGGATACGCAGTATTTT,CASVGQPFFSDTQYF
TRBD2,TRBV19,once,TRBJ2-2,TGTGCCAGTGGCTTGGGACTAGCCGTGGGGGAGCTGTTTTTT,CASGLGLAVGELFF